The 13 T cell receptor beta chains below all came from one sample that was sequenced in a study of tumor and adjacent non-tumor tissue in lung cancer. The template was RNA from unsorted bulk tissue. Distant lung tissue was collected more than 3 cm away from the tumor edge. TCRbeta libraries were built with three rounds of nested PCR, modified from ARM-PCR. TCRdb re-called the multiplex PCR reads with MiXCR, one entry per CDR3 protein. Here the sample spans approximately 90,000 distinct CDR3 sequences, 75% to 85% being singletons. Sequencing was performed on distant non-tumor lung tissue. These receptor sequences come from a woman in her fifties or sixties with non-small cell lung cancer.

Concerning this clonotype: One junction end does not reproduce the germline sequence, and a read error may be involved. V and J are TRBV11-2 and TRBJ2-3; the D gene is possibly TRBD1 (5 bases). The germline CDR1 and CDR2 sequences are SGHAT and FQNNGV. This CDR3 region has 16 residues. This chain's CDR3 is CASSLLGQQATETQYF. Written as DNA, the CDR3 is TGTGCCAGCAGCTTGTTGGGCCAGCAAGCGACAGAAACGCAGTATTTT.

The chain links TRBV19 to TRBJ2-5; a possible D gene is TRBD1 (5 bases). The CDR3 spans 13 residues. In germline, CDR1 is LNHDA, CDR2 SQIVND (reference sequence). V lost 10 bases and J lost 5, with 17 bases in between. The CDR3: CATTTDPGETQYF. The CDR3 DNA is TGTGCCACTACTACGGACCCAGGGGAGACCCAGTACTTC.

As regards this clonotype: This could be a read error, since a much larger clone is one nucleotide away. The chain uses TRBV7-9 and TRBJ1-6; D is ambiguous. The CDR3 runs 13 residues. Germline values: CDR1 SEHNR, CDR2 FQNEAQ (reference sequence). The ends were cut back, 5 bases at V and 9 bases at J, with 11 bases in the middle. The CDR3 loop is CASSRPGSSPLHF. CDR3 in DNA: TGTGCCAGCAGCCGCCCGGGGAGTTCACCCCTCCACTTT.

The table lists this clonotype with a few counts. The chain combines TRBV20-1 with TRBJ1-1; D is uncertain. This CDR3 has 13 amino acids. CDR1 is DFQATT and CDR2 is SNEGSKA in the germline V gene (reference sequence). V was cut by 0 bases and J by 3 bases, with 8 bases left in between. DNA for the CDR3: TGCAGTGCTAGAGAGTGGTCGGACACTGAAGCTTTCTTT. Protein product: CSAREWSDTEAFF.

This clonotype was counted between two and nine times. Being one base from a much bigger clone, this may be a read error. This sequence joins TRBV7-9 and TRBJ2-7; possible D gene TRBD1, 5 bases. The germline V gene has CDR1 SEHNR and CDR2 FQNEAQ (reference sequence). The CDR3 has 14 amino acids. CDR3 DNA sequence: TGTGCCTGCAGCTTAAGGACACCACCCTACGAGCAGTACTTC. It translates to CACSLRTPPYEQYF.

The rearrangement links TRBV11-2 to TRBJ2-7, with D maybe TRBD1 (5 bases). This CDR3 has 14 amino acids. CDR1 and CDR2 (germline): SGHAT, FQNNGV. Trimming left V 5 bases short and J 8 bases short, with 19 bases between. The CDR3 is CASSLLEEKGKQYF. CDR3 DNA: TGTGCCAGCAGCCTACTCGAGGAAAAGGGGAAGCAGTACTTC.

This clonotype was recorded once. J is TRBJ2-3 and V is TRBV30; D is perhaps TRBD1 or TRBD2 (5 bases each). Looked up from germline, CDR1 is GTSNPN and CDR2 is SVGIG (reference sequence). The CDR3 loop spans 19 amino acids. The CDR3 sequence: CVSHPLDGAARLGTDTQYF. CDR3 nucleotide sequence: TGTGTCTCTCACCCCCTCGACGGGGCAGCGCGCCTGGGGACAGATACGCAGTATTTT.

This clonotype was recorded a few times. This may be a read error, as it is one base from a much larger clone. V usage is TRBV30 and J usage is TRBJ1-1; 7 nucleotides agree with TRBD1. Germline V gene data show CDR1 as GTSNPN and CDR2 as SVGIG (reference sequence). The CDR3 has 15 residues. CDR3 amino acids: CVWSPGGRGASEAFF. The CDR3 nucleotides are TGTGTCTGGAGTCCGGGCGGCAGGGGGGCCAGTGAAGCTTTCTTT.

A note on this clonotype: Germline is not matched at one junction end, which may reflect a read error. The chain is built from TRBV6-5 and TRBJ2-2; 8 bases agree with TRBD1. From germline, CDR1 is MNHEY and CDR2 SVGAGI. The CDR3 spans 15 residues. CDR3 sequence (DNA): TGTGCCGGCAGTTACTCGACAGGGGACACCGGGGTGCTGTTTTTT. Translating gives CAGSYSTGDTGVLFF.

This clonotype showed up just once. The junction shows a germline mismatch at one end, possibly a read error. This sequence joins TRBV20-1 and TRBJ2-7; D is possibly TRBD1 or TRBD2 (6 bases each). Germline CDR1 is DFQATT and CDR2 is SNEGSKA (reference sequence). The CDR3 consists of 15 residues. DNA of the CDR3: TGCAGTACCGGGGGCGGGACCCGGAGCTCCTACGAGCAATACTTC. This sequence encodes CSTGGGTRSSYEQYF.

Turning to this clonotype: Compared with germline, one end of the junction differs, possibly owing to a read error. CDR3 sequence: CAGQDRGNTGELLF. CDR3 nucleotides: TGTGCCGGCCAGGACAGGGGTAACACCGGGGAGCTGCTTTTT. V and J are TRBV6-1 and TRBJ2-2; the match to TRBD1 covers 9 bases. The CDR3 is made up of 14 amino acids. The V gene's germline CDR1 is MNHNS and CDR2 SASEGT.

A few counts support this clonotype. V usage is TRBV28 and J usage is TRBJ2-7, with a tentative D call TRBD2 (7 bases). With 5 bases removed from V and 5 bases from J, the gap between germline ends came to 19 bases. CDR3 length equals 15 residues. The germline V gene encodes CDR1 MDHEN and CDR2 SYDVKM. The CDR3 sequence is CASSIPGRGAHEQYF. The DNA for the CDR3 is TGTGCCAGCAGTATTCCGGGACGGGGGGCACACGAGCAGTACTTC.

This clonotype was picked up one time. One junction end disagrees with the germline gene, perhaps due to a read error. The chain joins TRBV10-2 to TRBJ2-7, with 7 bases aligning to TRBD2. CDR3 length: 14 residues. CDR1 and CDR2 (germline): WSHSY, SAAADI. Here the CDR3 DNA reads TGTGCCAGCTGTGAGTCTCAGGGAGGGTACGAGCAGTACTTC. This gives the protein CASCESQGGYEQYF.